This entry lists 4 T cell receptor beta chains sequenced from one sample in a study of T-cell reconstitution after alpha-beta-depleted transplantation in children. During its preparation, the TCRbeta library received unique molecular identifiers. TCRdb redid the calling of the PCR reads with MiXCR, one entry per CDR3 protein. The table records some 490,000 distinct CDR3 sequences, around 13% of them present only once. The sequences come from PBMCs from the stem cell graft donor, collected from the stem cell graft. Receptors were obtained from a human donor who donated a stem cell graft to a child with combined immunodeficiency.

CDR3: CACATFDRLDIQYF. The CDR3 region has the DNA TGTGCCTGCGCTACATTTGACAGGTTGGACATTCAGTACTTC. V is TRBV30 and J is TRBJ2-4, with D possibly TRBD1 on 6 matching bases. Germline V CDR1 and CDR2: GTSNPN, SVGIG (reference sequence). Trimming left V 6 bases short and J 8 bases short, with 20 bases between. This CDR3 has 14 residues.

CDR3 in DNA: TGCAGTGCTAGAGGAACCTCCATGGACAGGGGGATCTACGAGCAGTACTTC. It yields the protein CSARGTSMDRGIYEQYF. The V gene is TRBV20-1, the J gene TRBJ2-7; 10 nucleotides align to TRBD1. Germline V gene lookup returns CDR1 DFQATT and CDR2 SNEGSKA (reference sequence). This CDR3 contains 17 residues. The J segment lost 3 bases and the V segment lost 1 base, leaving 12 bases of the junction unmatched.

The CDR3 region has the DNA TGTGCCAGCAGTCCAATAGCGGGGATACGGGAGTTCTTC. It specifies CASSPIAGIREFF. The rearrangement uses TRBV6-6 and TRBJ2-1, with 8 bases fitting TRBD2. Trimming removed 5 bases from V and 14 bases from J; junction bases left unmatched: 11. This CDR3 region has 13 residues. Germline V gene sequence: CDR1 MNHNY, CDR2 SVGAGI (reference sequence).

The V call is TRBV27, the J call TRBJ1-3; D is undetermined. The germline gives CDR1 MNHEY, CDR2 SMNVEV (reference sequence). Trimming removed 9 bases from V and 3 bases from J, with 12 bases in between. CDR3 length equals 13 residues. In DNA, the CDR3 is TGTGCCAGTTCCCCTTCCGGTGGAAACACCATATATTTT. Its protein is CASSPSGGNTIYF.